The entry that follows covers one TCR beta chain sequence. The target antigen is unknown. The data were taken from a study of T cell responses to AZD1222 COVID-19 vaccine. Sequencing was performed with immunoSEQ multiplex PCR; in TCRdb, only in-frame clones are kept and a portion is missing. The sample includes roughly 120,000 clones, around nine tenths of them seen just once. Germline V gives CDR1 LGHDT, CDR2 YNNKEL (reference sequence). This CDR3 contains 15 residues. V dropped 0 bases and J dropped 3 bases, with 12 bases sitting between them. Study-wide findings and caveats: Spike-wide vaccine-associated CD4 TCRs dominated at 160-218 and 743-854.

The sample consisted of peripheral blood, taken on day 0 of AZD1222 vaccination. The chain is built from TRBV3-1 (or the pseudogene TRBV3-2) and TRBJ2-7; TRBD1 might be the D (5 bases). The clonotype was recovered from an adult in good health. CDR3 protein: CASSQDHDSIYEQYF. As DNA, the CDR3 is TGTGCCAGCAGCCAAGACCACGACAGCATCTACGAGCAGTACTTC.